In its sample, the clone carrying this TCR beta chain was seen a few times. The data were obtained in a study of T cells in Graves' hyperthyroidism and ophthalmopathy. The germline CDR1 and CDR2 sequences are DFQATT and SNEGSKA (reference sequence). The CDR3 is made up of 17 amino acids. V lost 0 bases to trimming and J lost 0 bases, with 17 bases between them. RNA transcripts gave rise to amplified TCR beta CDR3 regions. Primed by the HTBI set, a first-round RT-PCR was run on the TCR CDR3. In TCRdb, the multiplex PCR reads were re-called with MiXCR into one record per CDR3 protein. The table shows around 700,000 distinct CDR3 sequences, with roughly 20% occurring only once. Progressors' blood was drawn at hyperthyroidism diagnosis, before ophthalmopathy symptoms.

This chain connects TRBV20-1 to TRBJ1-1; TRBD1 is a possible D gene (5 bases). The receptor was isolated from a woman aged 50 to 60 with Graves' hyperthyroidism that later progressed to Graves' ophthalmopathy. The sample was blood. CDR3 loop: CSARDGGEAAMNTEAFF. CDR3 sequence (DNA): TGCAGTGCTAGAGATGGGGGAGAGGCAGCTATGAACACTGAAGCTTTCTTT.